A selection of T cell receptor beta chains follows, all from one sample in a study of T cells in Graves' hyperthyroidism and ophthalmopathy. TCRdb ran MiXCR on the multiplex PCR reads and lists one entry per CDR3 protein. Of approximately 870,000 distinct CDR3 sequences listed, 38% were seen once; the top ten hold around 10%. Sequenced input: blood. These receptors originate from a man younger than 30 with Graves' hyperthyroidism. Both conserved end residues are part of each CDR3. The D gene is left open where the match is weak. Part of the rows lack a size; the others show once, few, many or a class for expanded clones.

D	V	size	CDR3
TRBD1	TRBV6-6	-	CASREGTAFLYGYTF
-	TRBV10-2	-	CASSQEGSRGEKLFF
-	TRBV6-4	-	CASSAILKGVF
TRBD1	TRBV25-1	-	CASSPPGQGHGYTF
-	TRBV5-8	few	CASSLVEVMQYF
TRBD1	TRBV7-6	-	CASSLLGQENTGELFF
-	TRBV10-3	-	CAASEQGLDEKLFF
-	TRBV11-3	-	CASSLDVGTQYF
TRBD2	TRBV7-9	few	CASSSAGLAYDEQYF
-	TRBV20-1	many	CSARDSAGYTF
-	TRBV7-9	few	CASSSRDLLETQYF
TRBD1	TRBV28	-	CASSNRQGRHEQYF
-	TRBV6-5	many	CASSSPGWNTEAFF
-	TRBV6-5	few	CASSETRTLYEQYF
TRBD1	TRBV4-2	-	CVSSPVSGQGNSPLHF
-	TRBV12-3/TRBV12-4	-	CAIRGGTPLERDGYTF
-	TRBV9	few	CASSALNILNTEAFF
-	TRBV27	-	CASSLSPEDYGYTF
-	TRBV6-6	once	CASSVGRGLNTEAFF
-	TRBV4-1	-	CASSPDPTYNRFYGYTF
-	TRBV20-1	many	CSAHRDSNQPQHF
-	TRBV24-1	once	CASSRRGPEQYF
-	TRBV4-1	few	CASSQRVVETQYF
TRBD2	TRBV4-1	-	CASSTPGLVGEQYF
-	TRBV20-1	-	CSARDPQAGNTIYF